This T cell receptor (beta chain) came from a study of beta chain features in type 1 diabetes (dated by TCRdb to the late 2010s). Notes on the research overall: Patients and healthy donors did not differ in mean age, gender distribution, total cell number or subset yield. A total of under 140,000,000 sorted cells were examined across all samples, and the number of cells per subset was strongly correlated with RNA yield. The study compared TCRB repertoires of sorted circulating CD4+ T cell subsets between recently diagnosed type 1 diabetes patients and matched healthy donors. Regulatory and stem cell-like memory subsets were isolated from only 8 patients and roughly eight healthy donors, whereas naive and central memory subsets came from all 30 or so donors.

A single peripheral blood draw of 95 to 150 mL on average was collected from each donor into heparinised tubes. A BD FACSAria II and a panel including CD45RO, CCR7, CD25, CD127, CD95 and CD27 were used to sort naive, central memory, regulatory and stem cell-like memory CD4+ T cells. Purity was above 95% for every sorted population. PBMCs were isolated right away by Lymphoprep density gradient centrifugation and were stained directly, without culture. Samples were stained and sorted in pairs, with one healthy donor and one patient per experiment, so that batch effects were minimized. The High Capacity cDNA Reverse Transcription Kit was used to reverse transcribe all of the isolated RNA, meaning that expressed TCRB transcripts were what got sequenced. Naive, central memory and regulatory T cell samples underwent deep immunoSEQ sequencing, averaging about 3.5 million total reads per sample. Sorted cells were lysed in RLT buffer, and RNA was extracted using DNase-treated RNeasy Micro or Mini kits according to cell number. To prevent cross-contamination, every cell subset was processed on its own, while patient and healthy donor samples were processed together. The immunoSEQ multiplex PCR was used to amplify TCRB sequences from cDNA, yielding 87-bp fragments that span the CDR3 region. Sequencing of the amplicons was performed on the Illumina HiSeq platform. In the authors' own workflow: PCR bias was corrected computationally using synthetic template baselines, and reads within Hamming distance 2 were collapsed, with unmergeable singletons discarded. Reads were aligned against IMGT to assign V, D and J genes, CDR3 length and insertions or deletions at six rearrangement sites. Within each subset, clonotype counts were normalized to the number of sorted cells before true diversity and Gini coefficients were calculated with the tcR R package. The overlap coefficient, calculated on TCRB nucleotide sequences, was used to quantify repertoire sharing. As a proxy for the pre-selection repertoire, out-of-frame TCRB sequences from naive cells were analyzed. TCRdb carries this immuneACCESS record with in-frame sequences only. Its versions omit some clonotypes, under half of them owing to an unresolved V gene in the studies checked, with the rest unexplained. V, J and clone size derive from that table, while D and trimming were established from the DNA sequence. The sample profile shows about 740,000 clones; 13% of them were found once. The biggest ten clones account for 0.02% to 0.025% of the sample.

What the authors observed across the whole study: Shorter templates might be favored by PCR, yet because patient and control samples were amplified and corrected together, any such skew would affect both groups equally. A moderate but significant shortening of TCRB CDR3 length was observed in type 1 diabetes patients in all four CD4+ subsets. Naive, central memory and regulatory TCRB repertoires appeared more similar among patients than among healthy donors. Because cDNA was sequenced instead of genomic DNA, highly expressing activated cells could be over-represented, though the groups showed no difference in activation or CD3 levels. Only small numbers of individuals were included in the HLA sub-analyses, which left unresolved whether HLA type had any influence on TCRB rearrangement. Patients with type 1 diabetes made fewer insertions and deleted more nucleotides at VDJ recombination sites, implying thymic rearrangement abnormalities.

Trimming takes 6 bases from V and 0 bases from J, and the germline ends sit 14 bases apart. For CDR1 and CDR2, the germline V gene lists MDHEN and SYDVKM. The CDR3 holds 15 amino acids from the cysteine to the phenylalanine. Only CDR3 DNA remains: 45 bases, in frame from the first base. Of note for this clone: Its antigen has not been determined. No much larger clone exists at a distance of one base, and base qualities are not known.

This TCR derives from a man aged 18 to 29 with type 1 diabetes. This chain is built from TRBV28 and TRBJ1-2, with TRBD1 as a weak D call on 5 bases. The sample consisted of naive CD4+ T cells from blood. What the cell subset or site label conveys for this sample: true naive CD4+ T cells. Read as DNA, the sequence is TGTGCCAGCAGGACAGACACGATAGCTAACTATGGCTACACCTTC. This gives the protein CASRTDTIANYGYTF.